The 16 T cell receptor beta chains reported below all come from one sample, sequenced in a study of blood T cells in healthy people across ages. For the second PCR, which ran for 7 to 11 cycles, a sample-barcoded 5' primer and a J-beta primer mix were used. TCRdb independently ran MiXCR on the 5' RACE reads; one entry per CDR3 protein. The data hold over 600,000 distinct CDR3 sequences, with less than 60% observed a single time. The sequencing sample was made of blood. These receptors were obtained from a man older than 75 in good health.

This clonotype was seen ten or more times. The chain carries TRBV7-6 and TRBJ2-1; tentatively, D is TRBD1 (6 bases). The CDR3 covers 16 residues. The V end lost 5 bases, the J end lost 0 bases, and 14 bases lay between the germline ends. Per the germline V gene, CDR1 is SGHVS and CDR2 is FNYEAQ. As DNA, the CDR3 is TGTGCCAGCAGCGGGATGGGACATAGCTCCTACAATGAGCAGTTCTTC. It is translated as CASSGMGHSSYNEQFF.

This clonotype appeared a few times. This chain connects TRBV5-1 to TRBJ2-2; D gene ambiguous. Trimming removed 1 base at V and 5 bases at J, with 6 bases between. CDR3 length: 13 amino acids. Germline V gives CDR1 SGHRS, CDR2 YFSETQ. The CDR3 nucleotides are TGCGCCAGCAGCTTGACGTTAACCGGGGAGCTGTTTTTT. Amino acid sequence: CASSLTLTGELFF.

The rearrangement links TRBV30 to TRBJ2-7; 8 bases align to TRBD2. This CDR3 contains 14 residues. Germline CDR1 is GTSNPN and CDR2 is SVGIG (reference sequence). V gave up 2 bases and J gave up 4 bases; unmatched junction bases: 7. The CDR3 nucleotides read TGTGCCTGGAGTCCACTAGCGGCCCTTTACGAGCAGTACTTC. This codes for CAWSPLAALYEQYF.

The chain links TRBV29-1 to TRBJ2-1, with 12 bases matching TRBD2. This CDR3 region has 17 residues. From germline, CDR1 is SQVTM and CDR2 ANQGSEA. J was trimmed by 7 bases and V by 0 bases; bases with no gene match: 10. This CDR3 reads CSVEDAGLAGSPNEQFF. CDR3 coding DNA: TGCAGCGTTGAAGATGCCGGACTAGCGGGATCCCCAAATGAGCAGTTCTTC.

The chain links TRBV7-2 to TRBJ2-7; maybe TRBD2 (5 bases). V lost 0 bases and J 4 bases, leaving 10 bases between the germline ends. There are 14 residues in the CDR3. CDR1 is SGHTA and CDR2 is FQGNSA in the germline V gene. For the CDR3, the DNA is TGTGCCAGCAGCTTAGCTGGGAGCTGGTACGAGCAGTACTTC. Protein product: CASSLAGSWYEQYF.

This clonotype came up many times. J is TRBJ2-5 and V is TRBV29-1; D assignment may be TRBD1 or TRBD2 (7 bases each). The germline gives CDR1 SQVTM, CDR2 ANQGSEA. V gave up 8 bases and J gave up 5 bases, with 18 bases separating them. This CDR3 contains 13 residues. The CDR3 DNA sequence: TGCAGCTGCAGACAGGGAGGGGGTGAGACCCAGTACTTC. Translation: CSCRQGGGETQYF.

In this sample, this clonotype turned up many times. The chain has TRBV11-3 and TRBJ2-6; possibly TRBD1 or TRBD2 for D (6 bases each). Germline-derived CDR1 and CDR2 are SGHNT and YENEEA. V shed 2 bases and J shed 3 bases, with 17 bases lying between them. The CDR3 runs 18 residues. Here the CDR3 DNA reads TGTGCCAGCAGCTTAACCCGTTGGGGGGCGAATGGGGCCAACGTCCTGACTTTC. Its protein product is CASSLTRWGANGANVLTF.

This clonotype has a handful of counts. The chain links TRBV10-3 to TRBJ2-3; D is possibly TRBD2 (6 bases). Per the germline V gene, CDR1 is ENHRY and CDR2 is SYGVKD. CDR3 length equals 15 residues. V lost 5 bases, J lost 3 bases, and 15 bases lay in between. The CDR3 sequence: CAISQATGETDTQYF. As DNA, the CDR3 is TGTGCCATCAGTCAGGCAACGGGAGAGACAGATACGCAGTATTTT.

V is TRBV19 and J is TRBJ1-2, with TRBD1 matching 9 bases. The CDR3 consists of 15 residues. Germline trimming cut 6 bases from V and 3 bases from J; bases unmatched to any gene: 8. From germline, CDR1 is LNHDA and CDR2 SQIVND (reference sequence). The CDR3 DNA sequence: TGTGCCAGTAGAAAACACAGGGGGCTTGACTATGGCTACACCTTC. Its translation is CASRKHRGLDYGYTF.

This clonotype occurred once. This chain connects TRBV20-1 to TRBJ2-7, with D perhaps TRBD2 (6 bases). Trimming left V 0 bases short and J 3 bases short, with 15 bases between. The CDR3 is 15 amino acids. Germline CDR1 DFQATT, CDR2 SNEGSKA (reference sequence). CDR3 amino acids: CSARDTHSGSYEQYF. Written as DNA, the CDR3 is TGCAGTGCTAGAGATACCCATAGCGGCAGCTACGAGCAGTACTTC.

V usage is TRBV12-3 or TRBV12-4 and J usage is TRBJ2-3, with TRBD2 identical over 13 bases. The CDR3 spans 15 residues. The junction had 6 bases not matched to a gene; V was cut back by 5 bases and J by 7 bases. The CDR3 sequence is CASSKTSGRTYTQYF. The CDR3 region has the DNA TGTGCCAGCAGTAAGACTAGCGGGAGGACATATACGCAGTATTTT.

This chain links TRBV25-1 with TRBJ1-2; 7 positions agree with TRBD1. Germline V gene data show CDR1 as MGHDK and CDR2 as SYGVNS. V lost 4 bases, J lost 9 bases, and 8 bases stayed unmatched. The CDR3 runs to 13 residues. The CDR3 loop reads CASSARGGFSYTF. CDR3 DNA: TGTGCCAGCAGTGCGAGAGGGGGCTTTAGCTACACCTTC.

This clonotype showed up just a few times. The chain joins TRBV5-1 to TRBJ2-4, with 8 bases matching TRBD1. CDR3 length: 14 residues. Germline V gene data show CDR1 as SGHRS and CDR2 as YFSETQ. V lost 2 bases, J lost 5 bases, and 3 bases stayed unmatched. CDR3 region: CASSFQGAENIQYF. For the CDR3, the DNA is TGCGCCAGCAGCTTCCAGGGGGCCGAAAACATTCAGTACTTC.

About this clonotype: One base away lies a much larger clone, so this may be a sequencing read error. The DNA for the CDR3 is TGCGCCAGCAGTTCCCTAGCGGCCCCTCAATCCAATGAGCAGTTCTTC. Translated: CASSSLAAPQSNEQFF. This chain links TRBV5-1 with TRBJ2-1, with 7 bases matching TRBD2. Per germline, CDR1 SGHRS and CDR2 YFSETQ. This CDR3 is 16 amino acids long. With 5 bases clipped from V and 6 bases from J, the junction kept 14 bases outside the gene matches.

The rearrangement uses TRBV12-3 or TRBV12-4 and TRBJ1-1; 9 bases align to TRBD1. The J segment lost 4 bases and the V segment lost 6 bases, leaving 12 bases of the junction unmatched. The CDR3 length is 16 residues. Written as DNA, the CDR3 is TGTGCCAGCAGCCCGGACAGGGGCCTGAGGGGCACTGAAGCTTTCTTT. It specifies CASSPDRGLRGTEAFF.

The chain links TRBV29-1 to TRBJ1-2; D is ambiguous. Per the germline V gene, CDR1 is SQVTM and CDR2 is ANQGSEA. This CDR3 spans 13 amino acids. V was pared by 3 bases and J by 0 bases, with 8 bases between. CDR3 region: CSVDEAANYGYTF. Here the CDR3 DNA reads TGCAGCGTTGATGAGGCAGCTAACTATGGCTACACCTTC.